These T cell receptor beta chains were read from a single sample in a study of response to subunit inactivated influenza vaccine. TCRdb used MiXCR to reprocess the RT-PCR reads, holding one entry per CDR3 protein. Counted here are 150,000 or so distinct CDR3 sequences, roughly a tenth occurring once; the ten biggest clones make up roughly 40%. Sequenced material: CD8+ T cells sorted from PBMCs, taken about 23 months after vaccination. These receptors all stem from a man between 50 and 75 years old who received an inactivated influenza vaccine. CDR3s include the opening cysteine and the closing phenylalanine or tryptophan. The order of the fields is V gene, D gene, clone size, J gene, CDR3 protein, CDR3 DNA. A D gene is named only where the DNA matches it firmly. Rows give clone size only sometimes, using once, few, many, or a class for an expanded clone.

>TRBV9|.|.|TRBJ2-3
CASSDTPGGSSTDTQYF
TGTGCCAGCAGCGACACCCCCGGGGGCTCTAGCACAGATACGCAGTATTTT
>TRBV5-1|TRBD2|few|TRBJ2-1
CASSLVGRDYLNEQFF
TGCGCCAGCAGCTTGGTAGGTCGGGACTACCTGAATGAGCAGTTCTTC
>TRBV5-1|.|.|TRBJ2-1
CASSPRAQAIYNEQFF
TGCGCCAGCAGCCCCCGGGCCCAGGCCATCTACAATGAGCAGTTCTTC
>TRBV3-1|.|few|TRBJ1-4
CASSQEDGVKEKLFF
TGTGCCAGCAGCCAAGAAGATGGGGTTAAGGAAAAACTGTTTTTT
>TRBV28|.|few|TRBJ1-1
CASSFPGTSNTEAFF
TGTGCCAGCAGTTTCCCTGGGACATCGAACACTGAAGCTTTCTTT
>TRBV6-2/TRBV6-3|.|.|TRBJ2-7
CASSYGMYEQYF
TGTGCCAGCAGTTACGGGATGTACGAGCAGTACTTC
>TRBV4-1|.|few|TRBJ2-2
CASSNRRGYTGELFF
TGCGCCAGCAGCAACCGGCGGGGCTACACCGGGGAGCTGTTTTTT
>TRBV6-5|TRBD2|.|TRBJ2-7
CASSYSASGTYEQYF
TGTGCCAGCAGTTACTCTGCTAGCGGAACCTACGAGCAGTACTTC
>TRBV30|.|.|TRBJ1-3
CAWSVHGRENGNTIYF
TGTGCCTGGAGTGTACATGGCAGGGAAAATGGAAACACCATATATTTT
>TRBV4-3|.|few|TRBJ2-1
CASSQDWAGGNEQFF
TGCGCCAGCAGCCAAGATTGGGCAGGTGGCAATGAGCAGTTCTTC
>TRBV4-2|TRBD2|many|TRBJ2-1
CASSLGLADNEQFF
TGTGCCAGCAGCCTCGGACTAGCGGACAATGAGCAGTTCTTC
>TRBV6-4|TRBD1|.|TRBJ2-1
CASSEMPGQGANEQFF
TGTGCCAGCAGTGAGATGCCGGGACAGGGGGCAAATGAGCAGTTCTTC
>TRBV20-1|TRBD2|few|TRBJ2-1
CSARDLIAGVNEQFF
TGCAGTGCTAGAGATCTGATAGCGGGGGTCAATGAGCAGTTCTTC
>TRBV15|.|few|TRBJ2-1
CATSRRVGNEQFF
TGTGCCACCAGCAGAAGGGTTGGGAATGAGCAGTTCTTC
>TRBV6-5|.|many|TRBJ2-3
CASSYTGLTDTQYF
TGTGCCAGCAGTTACACGGGCCTCACAGATACGCAGTATTTT
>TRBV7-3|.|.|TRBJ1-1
CASSLGGFTEAFF
TGTGCCAGCAGCTTAGGGGGTTTCACTGAAGCTTTCTTT
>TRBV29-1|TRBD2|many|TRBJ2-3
CSVQSGSYTQYF
TGCAGCGTTCAAAGCGGGAGTTATACGCAGTATTTT
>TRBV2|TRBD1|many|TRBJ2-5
CASRRGQGMQETQYF
TGTGCCAGCAGGCGGGGACAGGGTATGCAAGAGACCCAGTACTTC
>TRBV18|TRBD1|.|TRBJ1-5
CASQSGTGHQPQHF
TGTGCCAGCCAGTCCGGGACAGGGCATCAGCCCCAGCATTTT
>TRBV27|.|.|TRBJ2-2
CASSLTDPATGELFF
TGTGCCAGCAGTTTGACGGACCCGGCGACCGGGGAGCTGTTTTTT
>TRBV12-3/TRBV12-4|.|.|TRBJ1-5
CASSLGRILSQHF
TGTGCCAGCAGTTTAGGGCGGATTCTGTCCCAGCATTTT
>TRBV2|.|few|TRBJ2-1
CATTTYNEQFF
TGTGCCACCACGACCTACAATGAGCAGTTCTTC
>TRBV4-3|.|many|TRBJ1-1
CASSQGVVNTEAFF
TGCGCCAGCAGCCAAGGGGTGGTGAACACTGAAGCTTTCTTT
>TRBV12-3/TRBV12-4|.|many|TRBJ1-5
CASSLGLGQPQHF
TGTGCCAGCAGTTTGGGTTTGGGTCAGCCCCAGCATTTT
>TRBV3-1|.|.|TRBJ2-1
CASFRNNEQFF
TGTGCCAGCTTCCGAAACAATGAGCAGTTCTTC
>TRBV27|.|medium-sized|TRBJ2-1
CASSVLGNEQFF
TGTGCCAGCAGTGTACTGGGCAATGAGCAGTTCTTC
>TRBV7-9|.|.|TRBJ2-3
CASSLGVGTGTDTQYF
TGTGCCAGCAGCTTAGGCGTGGGGACGGGCACAGATACGCAGTATTTT
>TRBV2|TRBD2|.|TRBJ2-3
CASSTGAGVWDTQYF
TGTGCCAGCAGCACCGGAGCGGGAGTGTGGGATACGCAGTATTTT
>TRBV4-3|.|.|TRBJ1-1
CASSQGAITLNTEAFF
TGCGCCAGCAGCCAGGGTGCCATCACCTTGAACACTGAAGCTTTCTTT
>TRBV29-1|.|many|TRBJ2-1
CSVEEGESEQFF
TGCAGCGTTGAAGAGGGGGAATCGGAGCAGTTCTTC
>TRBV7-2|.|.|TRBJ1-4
CASSPWGQVEKLFF
TGTGCCAGCAGCCCATGGGGGCAGGTGGAAAAACTGTTTTTT
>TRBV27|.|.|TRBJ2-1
CASSLIAVNNEQFF
TGTGCCAGCAGTTTAATAGCGGTAAACAATGAGCAGTTCTTC
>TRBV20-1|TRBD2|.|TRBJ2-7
CSAQTSENYEQYF
TGCAGTGCGCAGACTAGCGAGAACTACGAGCAGTACTTC
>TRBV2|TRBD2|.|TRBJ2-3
CASSEDEVNLAGEADTQYF
TGTGCCAGCAGTGAAGATGAAGTCAATCTAGCGGGAGAGGCAGATACGCAGTATTTT
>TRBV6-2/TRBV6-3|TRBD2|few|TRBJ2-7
CASSLPGTSVEQYF
TGTGCCAGCAGTTTACCCGGGACTAGCGTCGAGCAGTACTTC
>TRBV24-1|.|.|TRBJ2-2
CATSGYSPNTGELFF
TGTGCCACCAGTGGTTACAGTCCGAACACCGGGGAGCTGTTTTTT
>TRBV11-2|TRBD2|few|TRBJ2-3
CASSPLLAGHTDTQYF
TGTGCCAGCAGCCCCTTACTAGCGGGGCACACAGATACGCAGTATTTT
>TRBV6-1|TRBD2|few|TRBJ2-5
CASSRLGGQETQYF
TGTGCCAGCAGTCGGCTGGGAGGGCAAGAGACCCAGTACTTC
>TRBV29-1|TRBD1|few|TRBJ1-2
CSVPRQGHYGYTF
TGCAGCGTGCCTAGACAGGGGCATTATGGCTACACCTTC
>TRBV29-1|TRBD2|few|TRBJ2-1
CSVEGGLVNEQFF
TGCAGCGTCGAGGGAGGACTAGTCAATGAGCAGTTCTTC
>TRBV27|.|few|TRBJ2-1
CASSLVGGSYNEQFF
TGTGCCAGCAGTTTAGTTGGCGGCTCCTACAATGAGCAGTTCTTC
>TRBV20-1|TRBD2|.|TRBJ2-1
CSASSPRWTRNEQFF
TGCAGTGCTAGTTCCCCGCGGTGGACTAGGAATGAGCAGTTCTTC